The 15 T cell receptor beta chains reported below all come from one sample, sequenced in a study of chemoradiotherapy in HPV16-positive cancers. Data came from immunoSEQ multiplex PCR; TCRdb stores just in-frame clones and leaves some out. The sample lists approximately 19,000 clones, around 87% seen once, with roughly 2.4% in the top ten. The sequences come from blood, collected from a patient who underwent chemoradiotherapy. Receptors were obtained from a human donor with HPV-associated anogenital cancer.

This chain uses TRBV7-6 with TRBJ2-1; D remains ambiguous. This CDR3 region has 14 residues. Per the germline V gene, CDR1 is SGHVS and CDR2 is FNYEAQ. Trimming stripped 1 base from V and 7 bases from J, with 11 bases between. The CDR3 nucleotides read TGTGCCAGCAGCTTAGATTTAGCTTCGAATGAGCAGTTCTTC. It codes for CASSLDLASNEQFF.

This clone appeared a single time. The chain joins TRBV11-2 to TRBJ2-1; TRBD2 matches 7 bases. The CDR3 totals 12 residues. The germline V gene encodes CDR1 SGHAT and CDR2 FQNNGV. V was pared by 4 bases and J by 15 bases, with 9 bases of the junction left unmatched. This CDR3 is CASSSLSGFPFF. CDR3 DNA: TGTGCCAGCAGCTCCCTTAGCGGGTTCCCGTTCTTC.

This clone was picked up one time. The CDR3 spells CASSLVGGALINYGYTF. Here the CDR3 DNA reads TGTGCCAGCAGCTTAGTGGGCGGAGCACTGATTAACTATGGCTACACCTTC. This chain links TRBV7-8 with TRBJ1-2; no clear D. Germline lookup yields CDR1 SGHVS and CDR2 FQNEAQ. This CDR3 contains 17 residues. The V end was cut by 1 base, the J end by 1 base, with 16 bases between.

V usage is TRBV13 and J usage is TRBJ2-7; possibly TRBD2 for D (5 bases). Trimming removed 6 bases at V and 5 bases at J, with 11 bases between. The CDR3 contains 12 residues. In germline, CDR1 is PRHDT, CDR2 FYEKMQ (reference sequence). CDR3 protein: CASRPVGNEQYF. The CDR3 DNA sequence: TGTGCCAGCAGGCCCGTCGGGAACGAGCAGTACTTC.

This rearrangement joins TRBV19 to TRBJ2-1; perhaps D is TRBD1 or TRBD2 (6 bases each). The CDR3 contains 16 residues. The V gene's germline CDR1 is LNHDA and CDR2 SQIVND (reference sequence). V was shortened by 5 bases and J by 1 base, with 15 bases between the two germline ends. In DNA, the CDR3 is TGTGCCAGTAGTCTTACAGGGAGCGGGTCCTACAATGAGCAGTTCTTC. This sequence encodes CASSLTGSGSYNEQFF.

Concerning this clone: One junction end does not reproduce the germline sequence, and a read error may be involved. The genes are TRBV7-7 and TRBJ2-5; 11 nucleotides line up with TRBD1. Germline loops: CDR1 SSHAT, CDR2 FNYEAQ (reference sequence). CDR3 length: 15 amino acids. CDR3 region: CASSFPGQGGETQYF. Here the CDR3 DNA reads TGTGCTAGCAGCTTCCCGGGACAGGGGGGAGAGACCCAGTACTTC.

V is TRBV7-8 and J is TRBJ1-3; 7 positions agree with TRBD1. J gave up 0 bases and V 5 bases, and 10 bases lay outside the gene matches. The CDR3 sequence is 17 residues long. CDR1 and CDR2 from the germline V gene are SGHVS and FQNEAQ. The CDR3 here is CASSNAPGQRSGNTIYF. The CDR3 DNA reads TGTGCCAGCAGCAACGCACCGGGACAGCGCTCTGGAAACACCATATATTTT.

This clone was observed once. This sequence joins TRBV7-9 and TRBJ2-7; 7 positions agree with TRBD2. Trimming at V came to 1 base and at J to 2 bases, leaving 2 bases not matched to a gene. The germline CDR1 and CDR2 sequences are SEHNR and FQNEAQ (reference sequence). CDR3 size: 14 residues. The CDR3 loop is CASSLDRGAYEQYF. In DNA, the CDR3 is TGTGCCAGCAGCTTAGATCGGGGGGCCTACGAGCAGTACTTC.

The chain has TRBV7-9 and TRBJ2-3, with a tentative D call TRBD2 (5 bases). Trimming pared 0 bases from V and 6 bases from J, leaving 13 bases between. CDR1 is SEHNR and CDR2 is FQNEAQ in the germline V gene (reference sequence). The CDR3 runs 15 residues. The CDR3 protein is CASSLATALVDTQYF. For the CDR3, the DNA is TGTGCCAGCAGCTTAGCGACCGCACTAGTTGATACGCAGTATTTT.

The chain has TRBV18 and TRBJ1-2; D is possibly TRBD1 (5 bases). In germline, CDR1 is KGHSH, CDR2 LQKENI. V lost 0 bases and J lost 2, with 7 bases in between. The CDR3 runs 14 residues. The CDR3 sequence: CASSPPQGNYGYTF. In nucleotides, the CDR3 is TGTGCCAGCTCACCACCCCAGGGAAACTATGGCTACACCTTC.

The rearrangement joins TRBV4-1 to TRBJ1-3; the D gene is possibly TRBD1 (5 bases). V was clipped by 1 base and J by 4 bases, with 20 bases between them. The CDR3 loop spans 18 amino acids. Germline CDR1 MGHRA, CDR2 YSYEKL. In DNA, the CDR3 is TGCGCCAGCAGCCAAGTTTTTGAGGGACCCCTTTCCGGAAACACCATATATTTT. Translated: CASSQVFEGPLSGNTIYF.

V gene TRBV19 combines with J gene TRBJ2-1, with 10 bases that match TRBD2. Trimming at V came to 7 bases and at J to 1 base, leaving 10 bases not matched to a gene. The CDR3 is 17 amino acids. Germline CDR1 LNHDA, CDR2 SQIVND (reference sequence). The CDR3 sequence is CASTSGSGWASYNEQFF. CDR3 nucleotide sequence: TGTGCCAGTACTAGCGGGAGTGGTTGGGCATCCTACAATGAGCAGTTCTTC.

The chain employs TRBV4-3 and TRBJ2-1, with TRBD2 matching over 7 bases. The CDR3 is made up of 13 amino acids. The V gene end was trimmed by 8 bases and the J gene end by 4 bases; junction bases not matched to a gene: 5. Germline CDR1 and CDR2: LGHNA and YSLEER. The CDR3 nucleotides read TGCGCCAGCGGGAGGGATGGATACAATGAGCAGTTCTTC. Translating it yields CASGRDGYNEQFF.

The V and J genes are TRBV4-3 and TRBJ2-1, with 7 bases fitting TRBD1. Germline V gives CDR1 LGHNA, CDR2 YSLEER. V lost 1 base and J lost 6; bases outside the gene matches: 6. The CDR3 has 15 residues. CDR3 amino acids: CASSQVQGLSNEQFF. Here the CDR3 DNA reads TGCGCCAGCAGCCAAGTACAGGGGCTCAGCAATGAGCAGTTCTTC.

The CDR3 DNA follows: TGTGCCAGCAGTGAATTCGAGACTAGAAACGGCGGGGAGCTGTTTTTT. Translating it yields CASSEFETRNGGELFF. This sequence joins TRBV6-1 and TRBJ2-2; tentatively, D is TRBD2 (6 bases). This CDR3 is 16 amino acids long. CDR1 and CDR2 from the germline V gene are MNHNS and SASEGT. The V end was cut by 2 bases, the J end by 7 bases, with 17 bases between.